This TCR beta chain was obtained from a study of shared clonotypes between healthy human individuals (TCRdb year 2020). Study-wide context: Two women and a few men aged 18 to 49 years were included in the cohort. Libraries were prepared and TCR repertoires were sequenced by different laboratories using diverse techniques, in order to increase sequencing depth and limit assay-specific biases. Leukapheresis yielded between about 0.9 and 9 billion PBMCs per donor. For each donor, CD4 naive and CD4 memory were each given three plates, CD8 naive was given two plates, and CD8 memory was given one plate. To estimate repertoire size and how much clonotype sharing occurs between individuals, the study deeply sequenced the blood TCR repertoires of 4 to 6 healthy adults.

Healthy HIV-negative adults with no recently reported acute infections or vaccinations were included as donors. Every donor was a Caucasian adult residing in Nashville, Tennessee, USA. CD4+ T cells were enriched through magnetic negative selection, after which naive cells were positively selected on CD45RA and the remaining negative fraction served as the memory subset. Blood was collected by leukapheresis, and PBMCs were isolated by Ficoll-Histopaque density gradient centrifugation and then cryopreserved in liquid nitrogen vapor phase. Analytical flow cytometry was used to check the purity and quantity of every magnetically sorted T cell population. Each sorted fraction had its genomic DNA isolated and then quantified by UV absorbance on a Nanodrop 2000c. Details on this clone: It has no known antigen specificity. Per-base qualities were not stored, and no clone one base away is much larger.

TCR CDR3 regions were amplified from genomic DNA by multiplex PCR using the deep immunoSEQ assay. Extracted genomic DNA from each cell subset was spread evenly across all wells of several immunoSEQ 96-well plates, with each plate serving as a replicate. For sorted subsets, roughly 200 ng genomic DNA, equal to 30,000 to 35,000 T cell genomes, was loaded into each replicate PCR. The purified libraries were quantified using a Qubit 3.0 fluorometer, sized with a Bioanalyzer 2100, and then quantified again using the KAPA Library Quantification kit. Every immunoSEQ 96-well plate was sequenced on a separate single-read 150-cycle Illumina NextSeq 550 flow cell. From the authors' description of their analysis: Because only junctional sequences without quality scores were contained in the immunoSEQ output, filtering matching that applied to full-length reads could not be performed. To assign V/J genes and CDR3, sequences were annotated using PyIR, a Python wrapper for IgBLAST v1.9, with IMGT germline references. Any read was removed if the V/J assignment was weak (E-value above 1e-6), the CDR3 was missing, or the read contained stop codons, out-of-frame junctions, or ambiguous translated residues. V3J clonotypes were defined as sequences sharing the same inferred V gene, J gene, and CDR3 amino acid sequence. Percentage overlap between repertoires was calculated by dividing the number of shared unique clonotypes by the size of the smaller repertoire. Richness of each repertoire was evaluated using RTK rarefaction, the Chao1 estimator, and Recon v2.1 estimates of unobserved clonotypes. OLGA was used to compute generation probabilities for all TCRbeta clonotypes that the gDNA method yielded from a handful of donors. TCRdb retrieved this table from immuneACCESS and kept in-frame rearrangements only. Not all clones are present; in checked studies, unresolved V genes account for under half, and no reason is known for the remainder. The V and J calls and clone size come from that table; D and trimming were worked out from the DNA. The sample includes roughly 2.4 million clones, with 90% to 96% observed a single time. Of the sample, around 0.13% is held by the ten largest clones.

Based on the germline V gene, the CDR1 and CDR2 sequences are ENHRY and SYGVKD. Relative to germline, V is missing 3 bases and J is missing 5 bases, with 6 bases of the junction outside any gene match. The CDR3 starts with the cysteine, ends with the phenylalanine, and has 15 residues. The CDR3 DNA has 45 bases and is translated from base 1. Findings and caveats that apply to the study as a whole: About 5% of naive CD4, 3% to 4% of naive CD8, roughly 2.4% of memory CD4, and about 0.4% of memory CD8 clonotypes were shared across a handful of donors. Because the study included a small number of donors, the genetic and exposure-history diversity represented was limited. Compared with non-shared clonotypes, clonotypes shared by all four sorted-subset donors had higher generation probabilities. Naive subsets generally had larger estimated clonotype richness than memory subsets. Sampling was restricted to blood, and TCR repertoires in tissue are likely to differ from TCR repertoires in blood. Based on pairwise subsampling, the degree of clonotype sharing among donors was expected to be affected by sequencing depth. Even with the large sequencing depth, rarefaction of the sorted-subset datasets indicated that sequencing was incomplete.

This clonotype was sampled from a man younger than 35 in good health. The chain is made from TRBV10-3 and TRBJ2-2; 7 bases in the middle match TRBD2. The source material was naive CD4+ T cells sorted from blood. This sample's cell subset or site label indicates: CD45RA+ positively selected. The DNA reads TGTGCCATCAGTGACTCCGGGACTACTACCGGGGAGCTGTTTTTT. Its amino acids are CAISDSGTTTGELFF.